The next 18 T cell receptor beta chains were all read from a single sample in a study of blood T cell repertoires in COVID-19. Only in-frame clones appear in the TCRdb table, and some are missing; sequencing was by immunoSEQ multiplex PCR. The data hold more than 60,000 clones, with around 74% observed a single time. Specimen: peripheral blood. These receptors were collected from a human donor with acute or convalescent COVID-19. The donor label of this sample is uncertain.

The gene calls are TRBV7-8 and TRBJ2-1; 7 bases are a match to TRBD2. There are 16 residues in the CDR3. The junction had 18 bases not matched to a gene; V was cut back by 4 bases and J by 12 bases. Germline V lookup: CDR1 SGHVS, CDR2 FQNEAQ. In DNA form, the CDR3 reads TGTGCCAGCAGCTATTTTCTTACTATCGGGCCTAGCGGGCAGTTCTTC. Translation: CASSYFLTIGPSGQFF. The whole variable domain, filled in from reference TRBV7-8 and TRBJ2-1, reads GAGVSQSPRYKVAKRGQDVALRCDPISGHVSLFWYQQALGQGPEFLTYFQNEAQLDKSGLPSDRFFAERPEGSVSTLKIQRTQQEDSAVYLCASSYFLTIGPSGQFFGPGTRLTVL.

The chain joins TRBV4-3 to TRBJ1-4; D gene unclear. Germline V lookup: CDR1 LGHNA, CDR2 YSLEER. V dropped 0 bases and J dropped 10 bases, with 12 bases sitting between them. This CDR3 contains 14 residues. The CDR3 DNA reads TGCGCCAGCAGCCAAGAGTCCCTGGAGGGAAAACTGTTTTTT. Amino acid sequence: CASSQESLEGKLFF.

This clone was observed a few times. This chain links TRBV7-6 with TRBJ2-7; 8 bases align to TRBD2. With 3 bases clipped from V and 5 bases from J, the junction kept 6 bases outside the gene matches. CDR1 and CDR2 from the germline V gene are SGHVS and FNYEAQ. The CDR3 length is 14 residues. CDR3 coding DNA: TGTGCCAGCAGCTTGGCGAGCGGGAGCGACGAGCAGTACTTC. Its translation: CASSLASGSDEQYF. The full variable domain, its missing parts supplied by reference TRBV7-6 and TRBJ2-7, is GAGVSQSPRYKVTKRGQDVALRCDPISGHVSLYWYRQALGQGPEFLTYFNYEAQQDKSGLPNDRFSAERPEGSISTLTIQRTEQRDSAMYRCASSLASGSDEQYFGPGTRLTVT.

The chain has TRBV15 and TRBJ1-1; 8 nucleotides align to TRBD1. Germline CDR1 LNHNV, CDR2 YYDKDF (reference sequence). The ends lost 1 base at V and 4 bases at J; junction bases unmatched: 14. This CDR3 is built from 18 residues. CDR3 amino acids: CATSRVGQGAPRGTEAFF. The CDR3 DNA is TGTGCCACCAGCAGAGTTGGGCAGGGGGCGCCCAGAGGCACTGAAGCTTTCTTT.

This clone was seen only a few times. The chain joins TRBV28 to TRBJ2-3; 10 positions agree with TRBD2. The CDR3 totals 15 residues. Germline-derived CDR1 and CDR2 are MDHEN and SYDVKM. V shed 6 bases, J shed 1 base, and the junction held 4 bases outside the gene matches. The CDR3 DNA sequence: TGTGCCAGCAGATTAGGACTAGCGGGCACAGATACGCAGTATTTT. Translated, it gives CASRLGLAGTDTQYF. Full variable domain (missing parts from reference TRBV28 and TRBJ2-3): DVKVTQSSRYLVKRTGEKVFLECVQDMDHENMFWYRQDPGLGLRLIYFSYDVKMKEKGDIPEGYSVSREKKERFSLILESASTNQTSMYLCASRLGLAGTDTQYFGPGTRLTVL.

This chain connects TRBV27 to TRBJ2-3; TRBD2 agrees at 8 bases. Losses at the gene ends were 2 bases for V and 4 bases for J; bases not matched to a gene: 14. Germline loops: CDR1 MNHEY, CDR2 SMNVEV (reference sequence). The CDR3 contains 18 residues. The CDR3 DNA follows: TGTGCCAGCAGTTTAGGGGGGGGCGGGGGGAGCAGGCCAGATACGCAGTATTTT. It codes for CASSLGGGGGSRPDTQYF.

DNA for the CDR3: TGTGCCAGCAGTCCCTGGGGGGTAGGGACAGATACGCAGTATTTT. This translates into CASSPWGVGTDTQYF. The chain joins TRBV27 to TRBJ2-3, with D possibly matching TRBD2 (6 bases). From germline, CDR1 is MNHEY and CDR2 SMNVEV (reference sequence). The CDR3 is 15 residues long. V lost 5 bases to trimming and J lost 3 bases, with 15 bases between them.

J is TRBJ2-4 and V is TRBV2; possible D gene TRBD2, 6 bases. CDR3 size: 15 residues. The V and J ends lost 8 bases and 9 bases respectively, with 23 bases between them. CDR1 is SNHLY, CDR2 FYNNEI, per germline. The CDR3 coding sequence is TGTGCCAGCTCTACTAGCCTACCTCGTGCTGGCATTCAGTACTTC. Translating it yields CASSTSLPRAGIQYF.

The chain employs TRBV4-3 and TRBJ2-7; 13 bases map to TRBD2. Germline V CDR1 and CDR2: LGHNA, YSLEER. V gave up 4 bases and J gave up 5 bases; unmatched junction bases: 11. This CDR3 is built from 17 residues. The chain's CDR3 is CASSRLAGGFGLDEQYF. The CDR3 DNA sequence: TGCGCCAGCAGCCGACTAGCGGGAGGTTTTGGCCTGGACGAGCAGTACTTC.

The chain joins TRBV7-2 to TRBJ2-3, with 8 bases lining up with TRBD2. The CDR3 is 17 residues long. Looked up from germline, CDR1 is SGHTA and CDR2 is FQGNSA. Losses at the gene ends were 3 bases for V and 4 bases for J; bases not matched to a gene: 12. The CDR3 nucleotides are TGTGCCAGCAGCTTCCCCCGAACGGGGGGGCAGTCAGATACGCAGTATTTT. It is translated as CASSFPRTGGQSDTQYF.

The chain joins TRBV7-3 to TRBJ1-2; 7 positions match TRBD1. CDR1 SGHTA and CDR2 FQGTGA come from the germline V gene. Trimming at V came to 4 bases and at J to 0 bases, leaving 8 bases not matched to a gene. This CDR3 has 16 amino acids. As DNA, the CDR3 is TGTGCCAGCAGCTCTAAGGGGGCAGCCTCTAACTATGGCTACACCTTC. Translating gives CASSSKGAASNYGYTF.

V is TRBV15 and J is TRBJ2-3; D perhaps matches TRBD2 (5 bases). The CDR3 is 14 residues long. The germline V and J ends were trimmed by 6 bases and 6 bases, with 16 bases remaining between them. Germline V gives CDR1 LNHNV, CDR2 YYDKDF (reference sequence). CDR3 amino acids: CATRSGIERDTQYF. Here the CDR3 DNA reads TGTGCCACCAGATCCGGGATCGAAAGGGATACGCAGTATTTT. The variable domain in full, with the rest retrieved from reference TRBV15 and TRBJ2-3, is DAMVIQNPRYQVTQFGKPVTLSCSQTLNHNVMYWYQQKSSQAPKLLFHYYDKDFNNEADTPDNFQSRRPNTSFCFLDIRSPGLGDTAMYLCATRSGIERDTQYFGPGTRLTVL.

This rearrangement joins TRBV20-1 to TRBJ2-7; D might be TRBD1 (5 bases). CDR3 length: 16 amino acids. Germline V CDR1 and CDR2: DFQATT, SNEGSKA (reference sequence). Trimming left V 3 bases short and J 0 bases short, with 18 bases between. The CDR3 bases are TGCAGTGCTAGTGACCTCGACAGCCAATACTCCTACGAGCAGTACTTC. Protein: CSASDLDSQYSYEQYF.

This chain uses TRBV6-8 with TRBJ2-1; D is uncertain. The germline V and J ends were trimmed by 4 bases and 7 bases, with 8 bases remaining between them. The CDR3 contains 12 residues. Germline CDR1 and CDR2: MNHGY and SAAAGT. The CDR3 sequence: CASSFSKNEQFF. The CDR3 nucleotides are TGTGCCAGCAGTTTCTCTAAAAATGAGCAGTTCTTC.

This sequence joins TRBV18 and TRBJ2-3; D may be TRBD2 (5 bases). Trimming pared 7 bases from V and 5 bases from J, leaving 16 bases between. Germline V gene data show CDR1 as KGHSH and CDR2 as LQKENI. The CDR3 covers 14 residues. For the CDR3, the DNA is TGTGCCAGCTTTCTAGCCACTTCGGGAGATACGCAGTATTTT. Its protein product is CASFLATSGDTQYF.

The chain uses TRBV7-3 and TRBJ2-1; 13 bases fit TRBD2. The V gene end was trimmed by 5 bases and the J gene end by 4 bases; junction bases not matched to a gene: 8. The CDR3 sequence is 17 residues long. Germline V lookup: CDR1 SGHTA, CDR2 FQGTGA. The CDR3 here is CASSPGLAGVYYNEQFF. CDR3 nucleotides: TGTGCCAGCAGCCCCGGACTAGCGGGAGTATATTACAATGAGCAGTTCTTC.

The rearrangement joins TRBV5-1 to TRBJ2-3, with TRBD2 matching over 13 bases. The length of the CDR3 is 15 residues. V dropped 4 bases and J dropped 4; count of bases not matched to a gene: 3. Germline loops: CDR1 SGHRS, CDR2 YFSETQ. CDR3 protein: CASSRTSGGADTQYF. As DNA, the CDR3 is TGCGCCAGCAGCCGGACTAGCGGGGGTGCAGATACGCAGTATTTT. The complete variable domain, with remaining parts taken from reference TRBV5-1 and TRBJ2-3, reads KAGVTQTPRYLIKTRGQQVTLSCSPISGHRSVSWYQQTPGQGLQFLFEYFSETQRNKGNFPGRFSGRQFSNSRSEMNVSTLELGDSALYLCASSRTSGGADTQYFGPGTRLTVL.

This chain links TRBV6-5 with TRBJ1-4; a possible D gene is TRBD1 (5 bases). Trimming stripped 6 bases from V and 4 bases from J, with 12 bases between. Per the germline V gene, CDR1 is MNHEY and CDR2 is SVGAGI. The CDR3 consists of 14 residues. The CDR3, as DNA: TGTGCCAGCAGCCAGGGACTGAATAATGAAAAACTGTTTTTT. Its translation: CASSQGLNNEKLFF.